A single sample gave rise to the 8 T cell receptor beta chains below, sequenced in a study of blood T cell repertoires in COVID-19. The repertoire was sequenced with immunoSEQ multiplex PCR; TCRdb's copy has only in-frame clones and lacks some. Among about 320,000 clones listed, approximately 88% were seen once. The sequenced sample was peripheral blood. The receptors shown here come from a woman in her thirties with COVID-19, enrolled during active disease.

The gene calls are TRBV18 and TRBJ2-7, with D perhaps matching TRBD2 (5 bases). Trimming took off 3 bases at V and 5 bases at J, with 8 bases between the two ends. This CDR3 comprises 12 residues. Germline CDR1 KGHSH, CDR2 LQKENI. CDR3 bases: TGTGCCAGCTCACCGTCCGGGAACGAGCAGTACGTC. This gives the protein CASSPSGNEQYV.

On this clone itself: The sample contains more than one DNA sequence encoding this CDR3. V gene TRBV9 combines with J gene TRBJ1-2; D may be TRBD1 (6 bases). V gave up 2 bases and J gave up 1 base, with 6 bases separating them. The CDR3 contains 13 residues. The germline V gene has CDR1 SGDLS and CDR2 YYNGEE. CDR3 sequence: CASSVDSNYGYTF. In DNA form, the CDR3 reads TGTGCCAGCAGCGTGGACAGTAACTATGGCTACACCTTC. Using reference TRBV9 and TRBJ1-2 for the parts outside the CDR3, the full variable domain is DSGVTQTPKHLITATGQRVTLRCSPRSGDLSVYWYQQSLDQGLQFLIQYYNGEERAKGNILERFSAQQFPDLHSELNLSSLELGDSALYFCASSVDSNYGYTFGSGTRLTVV.

V and J are TRBV19 and TRBJ1-1, with D maybe TRBD1 (6 bases). V was trimmed by 6 bases and J by 2 bases, leaving 16 bases between them. Per the germline V gene, CDR1 is LNHDA and CDR2 is SQIVND (reference sequence). This CDR3 spans 15 amino acids. This chain's CDR3 is CASRYFGGPNTEAFF. The CDR3 coding sequence is TGTGCCAGTAGATACTTCGGGGGGCCTAACACTGAAGCTTTCTTT.

The J gene is TRBJ1-1, the V gene TRBV19; D ambiguous. V shed 4 bases and J shed 0 bases, with 9 bases lying between them. Germline V gene lookup returns CDR1 LNHDA and CDR2 SQIVND (reference sequence). The CDR3 extends over 14 amino acids. In DNA, the CDR3 is TGTGCCAGTAGTAGATATTCAGTGAACACTGAAGCTTTCTTT. This codes for CASSRYSVNTEAFF.

The chain is built from TRBV6-2 or TRBV6-3 and TRBJ1-2; 7 bases align to TRBD1. CDR3 size: 14 residues. Germline CDR1 MNHEY, CDR2 SVGEGT. Trimming at V came to 2 bases and at J to 2 bases, leaving 2 bases not matched to a gene. CDR3 DNA: TGTGCCAGCAGTTACGACAGGGCCAACTATGGCTACACCTTC. Encoded protein: CASSYDRANYGYTF.

The chain couples TRBV11-3 to TRBJ2-5, with 13 bases that match TRBD2. Germline V CDR1 and CDR2: SGHNT, YENEEA. V trimming: 0 bases; J trimming: 1 base; junction bases outside the gene matches: 11. There are 20 residues in the CDR3. DNA for the CDR3: TGTGCCAGCAGCTTAGATCGGTGGACTAGCGGGGGAAGGCCCCAAGAGACCCAGTACTTC. Translated, it gives CASSLDRWTSGGRPQETQYF.

The rearrangement links TRBV6-2 or TRBV6-3 to TRBJ1-5; 12 positions match TRBD1. V was clipped by 2 bases and J by 7 bases; unmatched bases: 6. The CDR3 consists of 16 residues. The V gene's germline CDR1 is MNHEY and CDR2 SVGEGT. The CDR3 DNA reads TGTGCCAGCAGTTACGCCGGGACAGGGGGCGTGCAGCCCCAGCATTTT. Protein sequence: CASSYAGTGGVQPQHF.

The chain has TRBV7-9 and TRBJ2-7, with D tentatively TRBD1 (8 bases). CDR3 length: 18 residues. Deletions cut 5 bases from V and 4 bases from J, with 27 bases between. Germline CDR1 and CDR2: SEHNR and FQNEAQ (reference sequence). This CDR3 is CASSGREIGRQGLYEQYV. CDR3 DNA sequence: TGTGCCAGCAGCGGGCGGGAGATTGGTAGACAGGGGTTATACGAGCAGTACGTC.